Following are 2 T cell receptor beta chains from one sample sequenced in a study of memory CD4+ T cells and cytomegalovirus serostatus. Single viable CD3+CD4+CD8-CD45RO+ cells were sorted as the memory CD4+ T cells. Method: immunoSEQ multiplex PCR; TCRdb's copy keeps in-frame clones and lacks some. The sample contains about 82,000 clones, over 80% of which appear only once. Sequences were obtained from memory CD4+ T cells from blood. These TCRs come from an adult in good health and CMV-seronegative.

The chain joins TRBV14 to TRBJ1-1; D remains unclear. CDR1 SGHDN and CDR2 FVKESK come from the germline V gene. The CDR3 loop spans 13 amino acids. Trimming took off 0 bases at V and 6 bases at J, with 8 bases between the two ends. The CDR3 nucleotides are TGTGCCAGCAGCCAAGATCTCAACGCTGAAGCTTTCTTT. Encoded protein: CASSQDLNAEAFF. Full variable domain (missing parts from reference TRBV14 and TRBJ1-1): EAGVTQFPSHSVIEKGQTVTLRCDPISGHDNLYWYRRVMGKEIKFLLHFVKESKQDESGMPNNRFLAERTGGTYSTLKVQPAELEDSGVYFCASSQDLNAEAFFGQGTRLTVV.

The chain combines TRBV30 with TRBJ1-2; possibly TRBD1 for D (6 bases). V was clipped by 8 bases and J by 7 bases, with 14 bases between them. Germline V gives CDR1 GTSNPN, CDR2 SVGIG (reference sequence). The CDR3 loop spans 11 amino acids. The CDR3 DNA is TGTGCCGGGGGGGGGCAAGGTGGCTACACCTTC. It yields the protein CAGGGQGGYTF.